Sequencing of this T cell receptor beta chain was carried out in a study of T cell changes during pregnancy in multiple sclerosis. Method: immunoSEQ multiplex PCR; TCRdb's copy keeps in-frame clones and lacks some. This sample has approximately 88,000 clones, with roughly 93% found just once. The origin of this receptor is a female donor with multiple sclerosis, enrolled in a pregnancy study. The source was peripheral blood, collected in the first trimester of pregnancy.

The CDR3 DNA sequence: TGTGCCAGCAGCCCCACGACAGGGATCACCGGGGAGCTGTTTTTT. This codes for CASSPTTGITGELFF. The chain uses TRBV4-2 and TRBJ2-2; 7 bases line up with TRBD1. Germline loops: CDR1 LGHNA, CDR2 YNFKEQ. The CDR3 runs to 15 residues. After removal of 4 bases from V and 4 bases from J, the junction contained 6 bases not matched to a gene.